Below, 17 T cell receptor beta chains from the same sample are listed, as sequenced in a study of spatial heterogeneity in lung cancer (dated by TCRdb to between 2018 and 2021). In the paper's terms, the time point label means: sample taken at primary tumor resection. Without any cell sorting, TCR sequencing was performed on whole RNA extracted either from tumor and nontumor lung tissue or from cryopreserved PBMC samples. Library construction relied on 5' RACE. Instrument on record: NextSeq 500. Clones were called with MiXCR by TCRdb after fastp trimmed the public reads at Q25, and only in-frame beta chains were retained. Every entry covers one CDR3 protein and lists the most common genes and DNA from its rows. This sample comprises 60,000 to 80,000 distinct CDR3 sequences, more than 10% of them detected only once. The ten largest clones represent roughly 6.9% of the sample. Sequencing used PBMCs, obtained at surgery. These receptors were collected from a male donor with early-stage non-small cell lung cancer.

This clonotype occurred many times. The gene calls are TRBV11-3 and TRBJ2-7; 7 nucleotides match TRBD1. Trimming took 5 bases from V and 4 from J; bases not matched to a gene: 8. CDR1 and CDR2 (germline): SGHNT, YENEEA. The CDR3 is 14 residues long. Written as DNA, the CDR3 is TGTGCCAGCAGCCCGTCAGGGGGTAGGTACGAGCAGTACTTC. Translation gives CASSPSGGRYEQYF. Supplemented by reference TRBV11-3 and TRBJ2-7, the full variable domain reads EAGVVQSPRYKIIEKKQPVAFWCNPISGHNTLYWYLQNLGQGPELLIRYENEEAVDDSQLPKDRFSAERLKGVDSTLKIQPAELGDSAVYLCASSPSGGRYEQYFGPGTRLTVT.

This clonotype was observed a handful of times. This chain uses TRBV5-8 with TRBJ2-4; D remains unclear. CDR3 size: 16 residues. Germline V gene data show CDR1 as SGHTS and CDR2 as YDEGEE. The V and J ends lost 3 bases and 9 bases respectively, with 22 bases between them. The CDR3 reads CASSSPGARRWFIQYF. The CDR3 nucleotides are TGTGCCAGCAGCTCGCCCGGAGCCCGAAGATGGTTCATTCAGTACTTC.

This rearrangement joins TRBV19 to TRBJ2-1; unclear D gene. This CDR3 spans 13 amino acids. The germline V gene encodes CDR1 LNHDA and CDR2 SQIVND (reference sequence). Trimming took 7 bases from V and 9 from J, leaving 16 bases between them. In DNA form, the CDR3 reads TGTGCCAGTAAGGGATTCCCGACCGGTGAGCAGTTCTTC. Translation gives CASKGFPTGEQFF.

This clonotype appeared a few times. The J gene is TRBJ1-2, the V gene TRBV25-1, with 12 bases that match TRBD1. Germline lookup yields CDR1 MGHDK and CDR2 SYGVNS. The CDR3 has 14 amino acids. J lost 6 bases, V lost 1 base, and 0 bases had no gene match. This CDR3 is CASSEWDRGHGYTF. CDR3 in DNA: TGTGCCAGCAGTGAATGGGACAGGGGGCATGGCTACACCTTC.

This clonotype was seen repeatedly, ten times or more. V gene TRBV5-6 combines with J gene TRBJ2-1, with D maybe TRBD2 (5 bases). Deletions cut 2 bases from V and 2 bases from J, with 14 bases between. The germline gives CDR1 SGHDT, CDR2 YYEEEE. This CDR3 is 16 amino acids long. CDR3 residues: CASSLDLRGPYNEQFF. The CDR3 region has the DNA TGTGCCAGCAGCTTAGACTTACGAGGGCCCTACAATGAGCAGTTCTTC.

The V and J genes are TRBV18 and TRBJ2-3; 8 bases agree with TRBD2. Losses at the gene ends were 4 bases for V and 2 bases for J; bases not matched to a gene: 14. Per germline, CDR1 KGHSH and CDR2 LQKENI. The CDR3 has 18 amino acids. The CDR3 protein is CASSQRPGSGSLTDTQYF. DNA for the CDR3: TGTGCCAGCTCACAACGACCGGGCAGCGGGAGTCTCACAGATACGCAGTATTTT.

This rearrangement joins TRBV4-1 to TRBJ2-7; D gene unclear. The CDR3 contains 15 residues. Looked up from germline, CDR1 is MGHRA and CDR2 is YSYEKL. Trimming removed 4 bases from V and 2 bases from J, with 15 bases in between. CDR3 residues: CASSLGPVSTYEQYF. In DNA, the CDR3 is TGCGCCAGCAGCCTCGGTCCCGTAAGCACCTACGAGCAGTACTTC.

The chain employs TRBV5-6 and TRBJ2-5; TRBD1 matches 8 bases. Germline lookup yields CDR1 SGHDT and CDR2 YYEEEE. The CDR3 is made up of 14 amino acids. V shed 4 bases and J 7 bases; nucleotides not matched to a gene: 9. The CDR3 DNA reads as TGTGCCAGCAGCCCTCAGGGGGCTCGGGGGACCCAGTACTTC. Residues: CASSPQGARGTQYF. The entire variable domain, with the rest obtained from reference TRBV5-6 and TRBJ2-5, is as follows: DAGVTQSPTHLIKTRGQQVTLRCSPKSGHDTVSWYQQALGQGPQFIFQYYEEEERQRGNFPDRFSGHQFPNYSSELNVNALLLGDSALYLCASSPQGARGTQYFGPGTRLLVL.

This clonotype was seen a few times. A read error may be the cause here, since a much bigger clone is one base away. The J gene is TRBJ2-3, the V gene TRBV4-2; D is unresolved. Looked up from germline, CDR1 is LGHNA and CDR2 is YNFKEQ. This CDR3 contains 11 residues. This chain's CDR3 is CVSKDTDTQYF. Written as DNA, the CDR3 is TGTGTCAGCAAAGACACAGATACGCAGTATTTT.

There are many counts of this clonotype. V and J are TRBV5-1 and TRBJ1-2; 8 bases are shared with TRBD1. CDR1 and CDR2 from the germline V gene are SGHRS and YFSETQ. The CDR3 sequence is 14 residues long. The ends lost 4 bases at V and 3 bases at J; junction bases unmatched: 5. Here the CDR3 reads CASSLGTGDYGYTF. In DNA form, the CDR3 reads TGCGCCAGCAGCCTGGGGACAGGAGACTATGGCTACACCTTC.

This clonotype was counted at least ten times. The missing conserved phenylalanine or tryptophan at the end of this CDR3 makes a read error likely. No DNA is shown, since the ends of the CDR3 on it are uncertain; the CDR3 is the one TCRdb lists. The V call is TRBV23-1, the J call TRBJ1-1; the table gives TRBD1 as D, unverified against the DNA. TRBV23-1 is annotated as an ORF whose role is uncertain. The CDR3 is 10 residues long, ends included. CDR3 protein: CASSQALGQL.

This clonotype came up a few times. The chain recombines TRBV14 with TRBJ2-5, with 8 bases identical to TRBD1. Germline assignment: CDR1 SGHDN and CDR2 FVKESK. J lost 4 bases, V lost 4 bases, and 11 bases had no gene match. The CDR3 runs 16 residues. This CDR3 reads CASSLQGAPRRETQYF. As DNA, the CDR3 is TGTGCCAGCAGCCTCCAGGGGGCTCCGAGACGAGAGACCCAGTACTTC. The whole variable domain, remainder taken from reference TRBV14 and TRBJ2-5, is EAGVTQFPSHSVIEKGQTVTLRCDPISGHDNLYWYRRVMGKEIKFLLHFVKESKQDESGMPNNRFLAERTGGTYSTLKVQPAELEDSGVYFCASSLQGAPRRETQYFGPGTRLLVL.

This clonotype was seen repeatedly, ten times or more. The rearrangement uses TRBV20-1 and TRBJ2-1, with 13 bases identical to TRBD2. CDR1 and CDR2 (germline): DFQATT, SNEGSKA (reference sequence). The CDR3 sequence is 17 residues long. V was clipped by 5 bases and J by 0 bases; unmatched bases: 7. In nucleotides, the CDR3 is TGCAGTGCTCAAGAAACTAGCGGGAGGGGCTCCTACAATGAGCAGTTCTTC. It encodes CSAQETSGRGSYNEQFF.

This clonotype was observed at least ten times. The V gene is TRBV10-3, the J gene TRBJ1-2, with no clear D. Germline CDR1 reads ENHRY; CDR2 reads SYGVKD. The V end was cut by 0 bases, the J end by 8 bases, with 10 bases between. The CDR3 runs to 13 residues. The chain's CDR3 is CAISESILGGYTF. DNA for the CDR3: TGTGCCATCAGTGAGTCGATTTTAGGCGGCTACACCTTC.

This clonotype was seen a few times. The chain uses TRBV27 and TRBJ2-1; D perhaps matches TRBD1 (6 bases). The CDR3 runs 13 residues. Germline V gene data show CDR1 as MNHEY and CDR2 as SMNVEV (reference sequence). V lost 6 bases and J 11 bases, leaving 17 bases between the germline ends. The CDR3 sequence: CASSRNFGTKQFF. Written as DNA, the CDR3 is TGTGCCAGCAGCCGGAACTTTGGGACAAAGCAGTTCTTC.

The rearrangement joins TRBV18 to TRBJ2-7, with 10 bases that match TRBD1. Looked up from germline, CDR1 is KGHSH and CDR2 is LQKENI. J lost 7 bases, V lost 3 bases, and 6 bases had no gene match. The CDR3 extends over 14 amino acids. The CDR3 DNA sequence: TGTGCCAGCTCACCCGGACAGGGGGAGGAAGAGCAGTACTTC. Amino acids: CASSPGQGEEEQYF.

This sequence joins TRBV7-8 and TRBJ1-1; D is unclear. CDR3 length equals 13 residues. V was pared by 4 bases and J by 1 base, with 7 bases between. Germline CDR1 reads SGHVS; CDR2 reads FQNEAQ. The DNA of the CDR3 is TGTGCCAGCAGCTCGACCCCGAACACTGAAGCTTTCTTT. Translation gives CASSSTPNTEAFF.